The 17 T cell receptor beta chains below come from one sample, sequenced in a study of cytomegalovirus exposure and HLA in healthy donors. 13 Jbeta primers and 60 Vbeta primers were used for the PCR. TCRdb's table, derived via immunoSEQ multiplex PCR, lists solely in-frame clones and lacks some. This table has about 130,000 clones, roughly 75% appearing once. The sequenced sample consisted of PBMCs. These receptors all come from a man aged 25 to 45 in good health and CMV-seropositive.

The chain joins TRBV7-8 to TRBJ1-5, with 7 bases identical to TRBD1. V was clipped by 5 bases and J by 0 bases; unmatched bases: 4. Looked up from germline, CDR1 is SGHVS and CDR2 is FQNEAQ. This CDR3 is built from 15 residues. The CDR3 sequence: CASSTQGPSNQPQHF. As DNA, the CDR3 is TGTGCCAGCAGCACACAGGGGCCTAGCAATCAGCCCCAGCATTTT.

Here the CDR3 reads CASSLRGPNTGELFF. CDR3 DNA sequence: TGTGCCAGCAGTTTAAGGGGGCCGAACACCGGGGAGCTGTTTTTT. The chain recombines TRBV27 with TRBJ2-2, with 7 bases aligning to TRBD1. With V trimmed by 2 bases and J by 0 bases, 0 bases remained unmatched. CDR3 length: 15 residues. CDR1 MNHEY and CDR2 SMNVEV come from the germline V gene (reference sequence).

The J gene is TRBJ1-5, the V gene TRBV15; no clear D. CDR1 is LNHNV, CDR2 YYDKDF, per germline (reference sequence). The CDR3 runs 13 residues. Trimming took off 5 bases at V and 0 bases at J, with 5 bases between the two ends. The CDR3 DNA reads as TGTGCCACCAGCCTGTATAGCAATCAGCCCCAGCATTTT. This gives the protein CATSLYSNQPQHF.

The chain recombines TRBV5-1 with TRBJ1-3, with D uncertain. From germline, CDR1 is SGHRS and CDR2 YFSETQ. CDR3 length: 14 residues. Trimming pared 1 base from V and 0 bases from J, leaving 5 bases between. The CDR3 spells CASSLSSSGNTIYF. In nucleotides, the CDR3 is TGCGCCAGCAGCTTGTCCTCCTCTGGAAACACCATATATTTT.

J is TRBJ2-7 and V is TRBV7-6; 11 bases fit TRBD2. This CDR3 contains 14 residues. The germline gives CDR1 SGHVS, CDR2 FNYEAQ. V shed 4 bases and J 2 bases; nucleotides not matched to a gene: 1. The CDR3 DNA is TGTGCCAGCAGCTCGGGACTAGCGGCCTACGAGCAGTACTTC. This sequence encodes CASSSGLAAYEQYF.

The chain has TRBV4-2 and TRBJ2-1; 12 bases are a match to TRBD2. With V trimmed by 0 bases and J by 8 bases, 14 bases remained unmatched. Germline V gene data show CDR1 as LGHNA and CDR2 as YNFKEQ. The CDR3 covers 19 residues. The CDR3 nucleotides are TGTGCCAGCAGCCAAGATCCCGTGAGGGCTAGCGGGAGGGCGGATGAGCAGTTCTTC. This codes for CASSQDPVRASGRADEQFF.

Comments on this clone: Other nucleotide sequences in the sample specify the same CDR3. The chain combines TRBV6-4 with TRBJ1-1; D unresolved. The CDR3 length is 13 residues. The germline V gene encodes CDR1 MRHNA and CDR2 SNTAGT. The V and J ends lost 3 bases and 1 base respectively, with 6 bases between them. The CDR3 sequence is CASSEGENTEAFF. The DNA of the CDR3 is TGTGCCAGCAGTGAGGGCGAGAACACTGAAGCTTTCTTT.

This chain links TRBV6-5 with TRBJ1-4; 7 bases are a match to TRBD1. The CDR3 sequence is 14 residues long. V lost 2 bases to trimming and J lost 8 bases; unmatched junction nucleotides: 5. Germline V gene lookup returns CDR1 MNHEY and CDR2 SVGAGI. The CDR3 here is CASSYRGPGEKLFF. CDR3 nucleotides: TGTGCCAGCAGTTACAGGGGGCCTGGGGAAAAACTGTTTTTT.

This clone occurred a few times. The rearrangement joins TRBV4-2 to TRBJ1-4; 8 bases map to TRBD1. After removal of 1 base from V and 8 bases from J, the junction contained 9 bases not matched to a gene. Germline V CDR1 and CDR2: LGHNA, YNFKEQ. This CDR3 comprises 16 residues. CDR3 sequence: CASSQASGQGLEKLFF. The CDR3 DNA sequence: TGTGCCAGCAGCCAAGCTTCCGGACAGGGCTTGGAAAAACTGTTTTTT.

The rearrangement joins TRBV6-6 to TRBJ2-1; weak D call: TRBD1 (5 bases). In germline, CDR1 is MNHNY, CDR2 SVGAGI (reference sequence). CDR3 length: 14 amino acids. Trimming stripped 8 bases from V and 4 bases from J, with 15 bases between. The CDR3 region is CASREGVRYNEQFF. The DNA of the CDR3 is TGTGCCAGCCGCGAAGGGGTCCGGTACAATGAGCAGTTCTTC.

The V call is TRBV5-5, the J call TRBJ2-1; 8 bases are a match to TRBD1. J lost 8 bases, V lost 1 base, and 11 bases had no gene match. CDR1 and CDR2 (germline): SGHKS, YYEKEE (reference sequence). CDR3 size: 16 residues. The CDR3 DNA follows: TGTGCCAGCAGCTTGTTGGCCCAGGGGGCTCTCGATGAGCAGTTCTTC. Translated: CASSLLAQGALDEQFF. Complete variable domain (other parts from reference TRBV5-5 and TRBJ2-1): DAGVTQSPTHLIKTRGQQVTLRCSPISGHKSVSWYQQVLGQGPQFIFQYYEKEERGRGNFPDRFSARQFPNYSSELNVNALLLGDSALYLCASSLLAQGALDEQFFGPGTRLTVL.

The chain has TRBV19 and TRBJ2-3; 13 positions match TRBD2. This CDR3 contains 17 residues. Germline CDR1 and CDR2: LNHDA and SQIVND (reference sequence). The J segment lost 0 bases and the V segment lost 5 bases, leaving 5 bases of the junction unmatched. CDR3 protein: CASSRLAGGSSTDTQYF. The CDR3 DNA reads TGTGCCAGTAGTCGACTAGCGGGAGGCTCTAGCACAGATACGCAGTATTTT.

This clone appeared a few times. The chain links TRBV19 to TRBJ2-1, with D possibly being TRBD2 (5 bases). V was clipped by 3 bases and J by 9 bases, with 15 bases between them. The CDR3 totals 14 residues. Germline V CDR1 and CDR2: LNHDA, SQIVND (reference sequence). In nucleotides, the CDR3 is TGTGCCAGTAGTATCGGGGTGGGCCGCGGTGAGCAGTTCTTC. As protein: CASSIGVGRGEQFF.

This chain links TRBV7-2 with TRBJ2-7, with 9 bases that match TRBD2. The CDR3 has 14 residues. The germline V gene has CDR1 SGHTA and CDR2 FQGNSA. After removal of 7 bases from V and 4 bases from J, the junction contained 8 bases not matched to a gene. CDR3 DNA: TGTGCCAGCACGCCGGGACTAGCCCCATACGAGCAGTACTTC. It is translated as CASTPGLAPYEQYF.

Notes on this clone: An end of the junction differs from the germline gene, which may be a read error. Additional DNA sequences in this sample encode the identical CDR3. For the CDR3, the DNA is TGCGCCAGCAGCCAAGATCCGGGGTCCCGGACTGAGGCTTTCTTT. Protein: CASSQDPGSRTEAFF. V is TRBV4-3 and J is TRBJ1-1; D remains ambiguous. This CDR3 has 15 residues. The germline V gene encodes CDR1 LGHNA and CDR2 YSLEER.

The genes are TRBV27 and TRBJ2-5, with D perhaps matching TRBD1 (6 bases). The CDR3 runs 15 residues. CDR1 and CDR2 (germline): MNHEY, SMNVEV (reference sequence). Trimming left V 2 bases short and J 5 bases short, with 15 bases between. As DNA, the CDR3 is TGTGCCAGCAGTTTAAGGCGGGTTAGGGGGGAGACCCAGTACTTC. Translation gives CASSLRRVRGETQYF.

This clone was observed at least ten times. The CDR3 sequence is CASRTSQENTEAFF. In DNA, the CDR3 is TGTGCCAGCAGGACATCACAGGAGAACACTGAAGCTTTCTTT. This chain links TRBV6-6 with TRBJ1-1; D is perhaps TRBD1 (5 bases). This CDR3 region has 14 residues. Deletions cut 6 bases from V and 1 base from J, with 12 bases between. Germline V gene sequence: CDR1 MNHNY, CDR2 SVGAGI (reference sequence).